This is a list of T cell receptor beta chains from one sample in a study of neurological immune-mediated disorders. TCRdb re-called the 5' RACE reads through MiXCR, storing one row per CDR3 protein. The table lists tens of thousands of distinct CDR3 sequences, 3.3% of them singletons. Sequenced sample: PBMCs. The origin of the receptors is a woman under 40 with multiple sclerosis. Both conserved end residues are part of each CDR3. A D gene is named only where the DNA matches it firmly. Size is stated as once, few, many, or a class for an expanded clone.

V,size,D,J,CDR3,DNA
TRBV6-5,many,TRBD1,TRBJ1-2,CASSYSGTGNGENTF,TGTGCCAGCAGTTACTCGGGGACAGGGAACGGGGAGAACACCTTC
TRBV20-1,many,TRBD1,TRBJ1-1,CSASRGRTEAFF,TGCAGTGCTAGCAGGGGGCGGACTGAAGCTTTCTTT
TRBV5-1,many,TRBD1,TRBJ1-1,CASATGTGETEAFF,TGCGCCAGCGCGACAGGGACGGGGGAGACTGAAGCTTTCTTT
TRBV5-1,many,TRBD1,TRBJ2-7,CASSHRGYGVYEQYF,TGCGCCAGCAGCCACAGGGGCTACGGGGTCTACGAGCAGTACTTC
TRBV5-1,medium-sized,TRBD2,TRBJ2-2,CASSSGTSISNTGELFF,TGCGCCAGCAGCTCCGGGACTAGCATTTCGAACACCGGGGAGCTGTTTTTT
TRBV7-2,many,TRBD2,TRBJ2-5,CASSLLRGGETQYF,TGTGCCAGCAGCTTACTGCGGGGGGGCGAGACCCAGTACTTC
TRBV5-1,many,NA,TRBJ2-1,CASKGRHEQFF,TGCGCCAGCAAGGGACGTCATGAGCAGTTCTTC
TRBV5-1,many,NA,TRBJ2-3,CASSGIGGTDTQYF,TGCGCCAGCTCAGGGATTGGGGGAACAGATACGCAGTATTTT
TRBV7-2,many,NA,TRBJ1-6,CASSLGEGVPLNF,TGTGCCAGCAGCCTAGGCGAGGGCGTACCCCTCAACTTT
TRBV7-2,medium-sized,NA,TRBJ1-5,CASSWSRDQPQNF,TGTGCCAGCAGCTGGAGCAGGGATCAGCCCCAGAATTTT
TRBV5-1,many,NA,TRBJ2-1,CASSLFSDRLNLYNEQFF,TGCGCCAGCAGCTTATTTAGTGACAGGCTTAATCTGTACAATGAGCAGTTCTTC
TRBV27,many,NA,TRBJ1-1,CASSLAGSTEAFF,TGTGCCAGCAGTTTAGCAGGGAGCACTGAAGCTTTCTTT
TRBV7-9,many,NA,TRBJ2-7,CASSLDVKQVGQYF,TGTGCCAGCAGCTTAGACGTCAAACAGGTGGGGCAGTACTTC
TRBV5-1,many,NA,TRBJ2-7,CASSLDQGTYEQYF,TGCGCCAGCAGCTTGGACCAGGGTACCTACGAGCAGTACTTC
TRBV6-6,many,TRBD1,TRBJ2-4,CASSTDRQIAKNIQYF,TGTGCCAGCAGTACGGACAGGCAGATAGCCAAAAACATTCAGTACTTC
TRBV7-2,many,NA,TRBJ1-6,CASSLVSNSPLHF,TGTGCCAGCAGCTTGGTTTCCAATTCACCCCTCCACTTT
TRBV3-1,many,NA,TRBJ1-3,CASSRDLPSSGNTIYF,TGTGCCAGCAGCCGGGACCTTCCGAGCTCTGGAAACACCATATATTTT